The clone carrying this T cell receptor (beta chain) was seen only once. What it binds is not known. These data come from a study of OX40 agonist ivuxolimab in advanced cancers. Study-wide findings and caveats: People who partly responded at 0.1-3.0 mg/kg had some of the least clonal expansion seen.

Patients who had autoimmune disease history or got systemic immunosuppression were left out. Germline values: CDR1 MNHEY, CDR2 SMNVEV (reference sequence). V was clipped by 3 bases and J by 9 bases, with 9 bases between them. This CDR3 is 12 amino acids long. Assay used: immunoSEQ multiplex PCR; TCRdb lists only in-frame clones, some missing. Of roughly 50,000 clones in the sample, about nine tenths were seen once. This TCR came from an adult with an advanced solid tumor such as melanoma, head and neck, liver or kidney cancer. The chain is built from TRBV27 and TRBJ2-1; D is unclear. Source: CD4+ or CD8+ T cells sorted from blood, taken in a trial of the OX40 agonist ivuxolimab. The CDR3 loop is CASSFSESEQFF. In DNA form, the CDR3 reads TGTGCCAGCAGTTTTTCGGAAAGTGAGCAGTTCTTC.